This T cell receptor (beta chain) was obtained from a study of cytomegalovirus exposure and HLA in healthy donors. Notes on this clone: Its antigen is still unknown.

With 60 Vbeta and 13 Jbeta primers, the PCR was carried out. TCRdb's table, derived via immunoSEQ multiplex PCR, lists solely in-frame clones and lacks some. The sample records around 120,000 clones, roughly 80% being singletons. Notes on the study in general: Per published reports, the classifier diagnosed cytomegalovirus status with high specificity and sensitivity.

The TCR was taken from a female donor in good health and CMV-seropositive. Sequencing used PBMCs.

CDR3 sequence: CASSFSVTGSETQYF. The CDR3 region has the DNA TGTGCCAGCAGCTTCAGTGTGACGGGATCGGAGACCCAGTACTTC. This chain links TRBV7-3 with TRBJ2-5, with D possibly being TRBD2 (5 bases). The CDR3 is made up of 15 amino acids. Per the germline V gene, CDR1 is SGHTA and CDR2 is FQGTGA. V lost 3 bases and J 5 bases, leaving 16 bases between the germline ends.